This TCR beta chain is from a study of regulatory T cells in long-lasting Graves disease. Study at large: Patients met the persistent Graves' disease definition after over 5 years of antithyroid drugs with positive TSH receptor antibodies. Study results and caveats: Newly diagnosed patients shared 750 to 1,000 public clonotypes; persistent patients shared approximately 2,700. Examination was confined to peripheral blood, excluding thyroid tissue. Persistent disease showed a preference for TRBV28, TRBJ1-2 and TRBJ2-5.

From germline, CDR1 is MDHEN and CDR2 SYDVKM. The ends lost 7 bases at V and 2 bases at J; junction bases unmatched: 10. The length of the CDR3 is 16 residues. Stated time point: persistent/refractory GD, antithyroid drugs over 5 years with positive TRAb. With RNA extracted from PBMCs as input, the TCR library was made. Construction of TCR beta libraries relied on iRepertoire HTBI primers and on Arm-PCR targeting CDR3 regions. TCRdb reprocessed the multiplex PCR reads via MiXCR and lists one record per CDR3 protein. The sample has 400,000 to 500,000 distinct CDR3 sequences, about 22% seen once. This clonotype was found many times. What it recognizes is unknown.

The source material was peripheral blood mononuclear cells (PBMCs), sampled when the disease was refractory, from a patient treated with antithyroid drugs. This TCR was recovered from a female donor with Graves disease. This chain joins TRBV28 and TRBJ1-2; TRBD1 matches 10 bases. DNA of the CDR3: TGTGCCAGCACATTATCCGGGACAGGGGCAAACTATGGCTACACCTTC. Amino acids: CASTLSGTGANYGYTF.